A selection of T cell receptor beta chains follows, all from one sample in a study of Ad26.COV2.S vaccination and SARS-CoV-2 variants. Sequenced by immunoSEQ multiplex PCR; TCRdb stores in-frame clones only, minus some. The sample holds around 300,000 clones, roughly 89% seen once. The specimen was peripheral blood, collected in a trial of Ad26.COV2.S vaccine versus placebo. Receptors originate from a person aged 18-60 years who received the Ad26.COV2.S COVID-19 vaccine or a placebo. The CDR3 runs from the conserved cysteine through the conserved F or W. The order of the fields is J gene, V gene, CDR3 length, D gene, CDR3 protein, CDR3 DNA. The D gene is left open where the match is weak.

TRBJ2-7	TRBV5-1	15	.	CASSWEGDGKREQYF	TGCGCCAGCAGCTGGGAGGGGGACGGTAAGCGCGAGCAGTACTTC
TRBJ1-3	TRBV28	17	.	CASSFRWGAISGNTIYF	TGTGCCAGCAGTTTTCGATGGGGGGCAATCTCTGGAAACACCATATATTTT
TRBJ2-6	TRBV21-1	21	.	CASSFLDRGFLASSGANVLTF	TGTGCCAGCAGCTTTCTGGACAGGGGGTTTCTAGCTAGCTCTGGGGCCAACGTCCTGACTTTC
TRBJ2-3	TRBV7-6	15	.	CASSLEAGGTDTQYF	TGTGCCAGCAGCTTAGAGGCAGGGGGCACAGATACGCAGTATTTT
TRBJ2-3	TRBV7-2	13	TRBD2	CASSSAGGPPQYF	TGTGCCAGCAGCTCAGCGGGGGGGCCCCCGCAGTATTTT
TRBJ1-3	TRBV6-5	15	.	CASTPEEDSGNTIYF	TGTGCCAGCACCCCCGAGGAGGACTCTGGAAACACCATATATTTT
TRBJ2-7	TRBV7-2	14	.	CASSLGLGTYEQYF	TGTGCCAGCAGCTTAGGCCTAGGGACCTACGAGCAGTACTTC
TRBJ1-2	TRBV4-1	16	.	CASSQDRPPRLDGYTF	TGCGCCAGCAGCCAAGATCGACCTCCCCGGCTTGATGGCTACACCTTC
TRBJ1-2	TRBV29-1	15	.	CSVTLPADGNYGYTF	TGCAGCGTTACCCTCCCGGCAGACGGTAACTATGGCTACACCTTC
TRBJ2-5	TRBV19	15	TRBD1	CASSPNRQGRETQYF	TGTGCCAGTAGTCCCAACCGACAGGGCCGAGAGACCCAGTACTTC
TRBJ2-7	TRBV29-1	13	TRBD1	CSVEEQDRYEQYF	TGCAGCGTTGAAGAGCAGGACAGGTACGAGCAGTACTTC
TRBJ2-7	TRBV7-6	13	TRBD2	CASSASGGYEQYF	TGTGCCAGCAGCGCATCGGGGGGCTACGAGCAGTACTTC
TRBJ1-2	TRBV14	15	TRBD1	CASSQYGQGRYGYTF	TGTGCCAGCAGCCAATATGGACAGGGGCGCTATGGCTACACCTTC
TRBJ1-2	TRBV6-1	12	.	CASSERDYGYTF	TGTGCCAGCAGTGAACGCGACTATGGCTACACCTTC
TRBJ1-5	TRBV3-1/TRBV3-2	13	TRBD1	CASSRNRGEPQHF	TGTGCCAGCAGCCGAAACAGGGGCGAGCCCCAGCATTTT
TRBJ2-7	TRBV5-6	15	.	CASSLALGPVDEQYF	TGTGCCAGCAGCTTGGCCTTAGGGCCGGTCGACGAGCAGTACTTC
TRBJ2-2	TRBV5-1	15	.	CASSLGRRETGELFF	TGCGCCAGCAGCTTAGGCAGGCGAGAAACCGGGGAGCTGTTTTTT
TRBJ2-7	TRBV21-1	13	.	CASIWDTTYEQYF	TGTGCCAGCATCTGGGACACCACCTACGAGCAGTACTTC